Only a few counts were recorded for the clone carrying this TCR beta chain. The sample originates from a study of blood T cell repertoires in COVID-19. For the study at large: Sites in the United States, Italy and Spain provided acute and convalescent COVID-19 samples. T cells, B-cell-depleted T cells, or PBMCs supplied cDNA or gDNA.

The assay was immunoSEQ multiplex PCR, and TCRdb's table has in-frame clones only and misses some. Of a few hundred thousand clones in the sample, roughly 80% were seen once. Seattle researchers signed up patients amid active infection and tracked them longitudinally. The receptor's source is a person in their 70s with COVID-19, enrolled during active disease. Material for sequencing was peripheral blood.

The CDR3 here is CASSLYEQYF. The CDR3 DNA follows: TGTGCCAGCAGCCTATACGAGCAGTACTTC. The chain uses TRBV28 and TRBJ2-7; no clear D gene. Trimming stripped 6 bases from V and 4 bases from J, with 4 bases between. The CDR3 spans 10 residues. CDR1 and CDR2 from the germline V gene are MDHEN and SYDVKM.